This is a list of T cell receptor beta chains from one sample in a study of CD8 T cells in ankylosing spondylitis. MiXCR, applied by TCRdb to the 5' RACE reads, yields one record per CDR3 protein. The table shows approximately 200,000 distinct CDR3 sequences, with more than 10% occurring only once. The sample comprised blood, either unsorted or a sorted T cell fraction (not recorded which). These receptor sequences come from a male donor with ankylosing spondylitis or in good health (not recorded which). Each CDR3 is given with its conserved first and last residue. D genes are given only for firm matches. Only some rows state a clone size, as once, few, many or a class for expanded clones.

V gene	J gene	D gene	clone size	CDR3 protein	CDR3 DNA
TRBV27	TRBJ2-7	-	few	CASSFGGSEQYF	TGTGCCAGCAGTTTCGGGGGTTCCGAGCAGTACTTC
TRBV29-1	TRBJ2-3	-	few	CSVLDSTDTQYF	TGCAGCGTTCTGGACTCCACAGATACGCAGTATTTT
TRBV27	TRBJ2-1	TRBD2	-	CASSLSGGGSSYNEQFF	TGTGCCAGCAGTTTATCGGGGGGGGGGAGCTCCTACAATGAGCAGTTCTTC
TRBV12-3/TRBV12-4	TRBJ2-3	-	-	CASSLGNRVADTQYF	TGTGCCAGCAGTTTAGGGAACAGGGTAGCAGATACGCAGTATTTT
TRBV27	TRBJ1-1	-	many	CASSSSGWTEAFF	TGTGCCAGCAGCTCCTCGGGATGGACTGAAGCTTTCTTT
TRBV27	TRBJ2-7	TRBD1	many	CASGQGRTYEQYF	TGTGCCAGCGGACAGGGAAGGACCTACGAGCAGTACTTC
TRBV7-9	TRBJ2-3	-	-	CASSPGGDTDTQYF	TGTGCCAGCAGCCCAGGAGGGGACACAGATACGCAGTATTTT
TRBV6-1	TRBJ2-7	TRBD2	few	CASSIGTSGGYEQYF	TGTGCCAGCAGTATCGGGACTAGCGGGGGCTACGAGCAGTACTTC
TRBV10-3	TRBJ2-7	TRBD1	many	CAISGGQKNYEQYF	TGTGCCATCAGTGGGGGACAGAAGAACTACGAGCAGTACTTC
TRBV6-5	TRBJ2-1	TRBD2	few	CASSYSTLSGTNNEQFF	TGTGCCAGCAGTTACTCGACGCTTAGCGGGACTAACAATGAGCAGTTCTTC
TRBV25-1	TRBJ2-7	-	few	CASSEWGRQLYEQYF	TGTGCCAGCAGTGAATGGGGGAGGCAACTCTACGAGCAGTACTTC
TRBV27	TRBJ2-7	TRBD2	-	CASSSGTSGRSEQYF	TGTGCCAGCAGTTCCGGGACTAGCGGGAGAAGCGAGCAGTACTTC
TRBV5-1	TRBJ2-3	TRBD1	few	CASSGGDRETNRTDTQYF	TGCGCCAGCAGCGGAGGGGACAGGGAGACCAACCGCACAGATACGCAGTATTTT
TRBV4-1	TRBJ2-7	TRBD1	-	CASSQGQGAVEQYF	TGCGCCAGCAGCCAGGGACAGGGGGCAGTTGAGCAGTACTTC
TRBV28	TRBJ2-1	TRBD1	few	CASSLGTVYNEQFF	TGTGCCAGCAGCCTAGGGACAGTTTACAATGAGCAGTTCTTC
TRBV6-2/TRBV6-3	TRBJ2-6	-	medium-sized	CASSYKESGANVLTF	TGTGCCAGCAGTTACAAGGAGTCTGGGGCCAACGTCCTGACTTTC
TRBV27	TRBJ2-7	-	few	CASSFQGTAYEQYF	TGTGCCAGCAGCTTCCAGGGTACGGCCTACGAGCAGTACTTC
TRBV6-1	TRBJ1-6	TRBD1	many	CASSPGQGGSSSPLHF	TGTGCCAGCAGTCCCGGACAGGGAGGTTCGAGTTCACCCCTCCACTTT
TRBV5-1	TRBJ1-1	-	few	CASSLTELLYTEAFF	TGCGCCAGCAGCTTGACAGAACTACTATACACTGAAGCTTTCTTT
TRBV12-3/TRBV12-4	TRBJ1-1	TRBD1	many	CASSPQGAGTEAFF	TGTGCCAGCAGTCCCCAGGGGGCGGGCACTGAAGCTTTCTTT
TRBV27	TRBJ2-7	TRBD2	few	CASSLTPLLADSYEQYF	TGTGCCAGCAGTTTAACCCCTCTACTAGCGGACTCCTACGAGCAGTACTTC
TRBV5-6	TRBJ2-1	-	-	CASSEGTRDPYNEQFF	TGTGCCAGCAGCGAGGGGACCCGAGATCCCTACAATGAGCAGTTCTTC
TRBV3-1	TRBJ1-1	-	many	CASSSGEANTEAFF	TGTGCCAGCAGCTCCGGGGAGGCGAACACTGAAGCTTTCTTT
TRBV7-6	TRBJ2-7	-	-	CASSSQGGLSSYEQYF	TGTGCCAGCAGCTCCCAGGGGGGGCTATCCTCCTACGAGCAGTACTTC
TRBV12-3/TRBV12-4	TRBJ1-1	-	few	CASSLGKPLTTEAFF	TGTGCCAGCAGTTTAGGTAAACCTCTCACGACTGAAGCTTTCTTT